The present entry profiles one T cell receptor (beta chain) with its context. The assay was immunoSEQ multiplex PCR, and TCRdb's table has in-frame clones only and misses some. The table shows 150,000 to 200,000 clones, with 70% to 90% occurring only once. These data originate in a study of blood T cell repertoires in COVID-19. Germline assignment: CDR1 SNHLY and CDR2 FYNNEI. V lost 0 bases and J lost 3, with 11 bases in between. This CDR3 has 15 residues. This TCR derives from a human donor with active or convalescent COVID-19. The donor label of this sample is uncertain. The rearrangement links TRBV2 to TRBJ1-2; TRBD1 is a possible D gene (5 bases). The sequenced sample consisted of peripheral blood. CDR3 bases: TGTGCCAGCAGTGAAGCGCGCGGGGACGACTATGGCTACACCTTC. Encoded protein: CASSEARGDDYGYTF.